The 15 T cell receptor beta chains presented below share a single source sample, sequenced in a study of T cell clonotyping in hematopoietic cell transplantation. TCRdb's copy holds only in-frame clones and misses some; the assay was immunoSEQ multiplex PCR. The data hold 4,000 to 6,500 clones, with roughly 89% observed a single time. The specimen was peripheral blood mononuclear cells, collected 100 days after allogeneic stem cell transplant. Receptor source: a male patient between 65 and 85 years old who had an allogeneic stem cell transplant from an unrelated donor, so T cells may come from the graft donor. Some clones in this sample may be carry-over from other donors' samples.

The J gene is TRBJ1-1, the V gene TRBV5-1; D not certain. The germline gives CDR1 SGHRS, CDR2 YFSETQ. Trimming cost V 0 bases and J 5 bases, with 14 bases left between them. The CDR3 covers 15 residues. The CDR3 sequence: CASSLAQGGSTEAFF. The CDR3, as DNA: TGCGCCAGCAGCTTGGCTCAAGGAGGTTCGACTGAAGCTTTCTTT.

CDR3 loop: CASSAYRGRETQYF. CDR3 coding DNA: TGTGCCAGCAGCGCGTACAGGGGGCGAGAGACCCAGTACTTC. The chain joins TRBV7-9 to TRBJ2-5, with 9 bases matching TRBD1. J lost 4 bases, V lost 5 bases, and 5 bases had no gene match. The V gene's germline CDR1 is SEHNR and CDR2 FQNEAQ (reference sequence). This CDR3 contains 14 residues. Based on the CDR3 plus reference TRBV7-9 and TRBJ2-5, the full variable domain is DTGVSQNPRHKITKRGQNVTFRCDPISEHNRLYWYRQTLGQGPEFLTYFQNEAQLEKSRLLSDRFSAERPKGSFSTLEIQRTEQGDSAMYLCASSAYRGRETQYFGPGTRLLVL.

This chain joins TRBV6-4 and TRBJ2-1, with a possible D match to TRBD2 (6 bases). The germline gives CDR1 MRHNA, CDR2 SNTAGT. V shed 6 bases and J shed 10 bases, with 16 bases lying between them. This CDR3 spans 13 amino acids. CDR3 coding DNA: TGTGCCAGCAGCCCCGGAGGCGGGAACGAGCAGTTCTTC. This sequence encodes CASSPGGGNEQFF.

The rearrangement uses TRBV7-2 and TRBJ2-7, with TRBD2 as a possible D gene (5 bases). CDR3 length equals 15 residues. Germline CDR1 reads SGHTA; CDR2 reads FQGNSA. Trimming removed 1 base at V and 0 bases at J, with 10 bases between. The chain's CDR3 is CASSLGGPSSYEQYF. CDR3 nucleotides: TGTGCCAGCAGCTTAGGAGGGCCGAGCTCCTACGAGCAGTACTTC.

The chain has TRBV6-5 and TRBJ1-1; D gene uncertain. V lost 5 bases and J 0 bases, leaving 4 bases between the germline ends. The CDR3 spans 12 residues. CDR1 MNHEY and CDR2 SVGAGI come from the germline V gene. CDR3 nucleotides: TGTGCCAGCAGTACCATGAACACTGAAGCTTTCTTT. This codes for CASSTMNTEAFF.

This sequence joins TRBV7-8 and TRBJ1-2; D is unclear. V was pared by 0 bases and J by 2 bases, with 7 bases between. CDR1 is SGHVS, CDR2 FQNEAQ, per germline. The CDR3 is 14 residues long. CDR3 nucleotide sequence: TGTGCCAGCAGCTTAGCGGACTACAACTATGGCTACACCTTC. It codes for CASSLADYNYGYTF.

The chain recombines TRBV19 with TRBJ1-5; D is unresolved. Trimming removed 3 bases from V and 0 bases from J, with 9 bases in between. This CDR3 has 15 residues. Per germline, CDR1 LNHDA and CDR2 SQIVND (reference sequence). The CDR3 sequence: CASSIVGYSNQPQHF. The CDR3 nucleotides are TGTGCCAGTAGTATTGTGGGGTATAGCAATCAGCCCCAGCATTTT.

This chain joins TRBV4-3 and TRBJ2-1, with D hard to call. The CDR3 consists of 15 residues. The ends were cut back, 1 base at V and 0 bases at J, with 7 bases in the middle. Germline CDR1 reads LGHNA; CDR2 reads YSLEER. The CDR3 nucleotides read TGCGCCAGCAGCCAAGCATACAACTCCTACAATGAGCAGTTCTTC. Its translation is CASSQAYNSYNEQFF.

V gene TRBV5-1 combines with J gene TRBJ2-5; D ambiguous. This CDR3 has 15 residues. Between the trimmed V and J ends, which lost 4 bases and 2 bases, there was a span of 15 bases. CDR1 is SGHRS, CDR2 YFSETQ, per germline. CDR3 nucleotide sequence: TGCGCCAGCAGCCCAAGGGCGGCTGTTCAAGAGACCCAGTACTTC. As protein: CASSPRAAVQETQYF. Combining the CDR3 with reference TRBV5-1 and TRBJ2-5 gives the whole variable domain KAGVTQTPRYLIKTRGQQVTLSCSPISGHRSVSWYQQTPGQGLQFLFEYFSETQRNKGNFPGRFSGRQFSNSRSEMNVSTLELGDSALYLCASSPRAAVQETQYFGPGTRLLVL.

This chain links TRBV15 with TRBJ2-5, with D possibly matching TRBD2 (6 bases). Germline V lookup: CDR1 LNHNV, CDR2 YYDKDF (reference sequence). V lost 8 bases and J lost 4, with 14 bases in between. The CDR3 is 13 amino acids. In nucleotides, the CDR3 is TGTGCCACCGGGCAAGCGGGCGTAGAGACCCAGTACTTC. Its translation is CATGQAGVETQYF.

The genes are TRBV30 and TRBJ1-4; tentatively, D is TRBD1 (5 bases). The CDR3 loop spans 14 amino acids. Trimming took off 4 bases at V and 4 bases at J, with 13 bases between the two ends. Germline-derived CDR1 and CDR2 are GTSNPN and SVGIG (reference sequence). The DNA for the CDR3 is TGTGCCTGGACCCCTGGGGCCCTTAATGAAAAACTGTTTTTT. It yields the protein CAWTPGALNEKLFF.

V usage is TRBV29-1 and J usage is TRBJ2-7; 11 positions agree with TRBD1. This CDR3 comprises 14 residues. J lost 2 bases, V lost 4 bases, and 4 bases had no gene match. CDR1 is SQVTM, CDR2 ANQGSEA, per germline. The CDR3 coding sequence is TGCAGCGTTGGGGGGGGACAGGGGGCCTACGAGCAGTACTTC. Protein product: CSVGGGQGAYEQYF.

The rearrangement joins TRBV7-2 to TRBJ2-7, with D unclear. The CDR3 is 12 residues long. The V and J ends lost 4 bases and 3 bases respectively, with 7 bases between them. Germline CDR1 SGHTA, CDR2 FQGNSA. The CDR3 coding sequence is TGTGCCAGCAGCTCGTTCAGCTACGAGCAGTACTTC. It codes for CASSSFSYEQYF.

The CDR3 region has the DNA TGCGCCAGCAGCTTATCTGCGGCCAAAAACATTCAGTACTTC. This translates into CASSLSAAKNIQYF. V usage is TRBV5-1 and J usage is TRBJ2-4; D is ambiguous. The V gene lost 2 bases and the J gene lost 1 base, with 7 bases spanning the gap. The CDR3 has 14 amino acids. Germline loops: CDR1 SGHRS, CDR2 YFSETQ.

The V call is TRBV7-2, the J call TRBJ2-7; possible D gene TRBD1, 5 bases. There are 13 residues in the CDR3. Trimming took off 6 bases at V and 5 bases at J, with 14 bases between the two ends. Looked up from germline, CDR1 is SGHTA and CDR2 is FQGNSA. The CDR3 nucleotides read TGTGCCAGCAGTCAGCAGGGTGGCGACGAGCAGTACTTC. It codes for CASSQQGGDEQYF.